This TCR beta chain was captured by sequencing in a study of T-cell memory formation after mild COVID-19. In TCRdb, the 5' RACE reads were re-called with MiXCR into one record per CDR3 protein. Of 350,000 or so distinct CDR3 sequences listed, 20% to 25% were seen once; the top ten hold over 20%. CDR1 SGHVS and CDR2 FNYEAQ come from the germline V gene. CDR3 length equals 15 residues. The V and J ends lost 4 bases and 3 bases respectively, with 12 bases between them. What was sequenced was PBMCs or a T cell subset sorted from them (not recorded which). This receptor was identified in a man aged 18-30 years who had mild COVID-19 (a few samples of this study predate the infection). Cell type and time point are not known. The chain links TRBV7-6 to TRBJ2-2; tentative D call: TRBD1 (6 bases). CDR3 coding DNA: TGTGCCAGCAGCTCATGGGACACATACACCGGGGAGCTGTTTTTT. Translation: CASSSWDTYTGELFF.